The rows below give T cell receptor beta chains drawn from one sample of a study of shared clonotypes between healthy human individuals. The protocol was immunoSEQ multiplex PCR, while the TCRdb copy is restricted to in-frame clones and leaves out a portion. The sample yields roughly 380,000 clones, 90% to 97% seen once. The source material was memory CD8+ T cells sorted from blood. These receptor sequences come from a man under 40 in good health. The CDR3 runs from the conserved cysteine through the conserved F or W. D genes are given only for firm matches. Only some rows state a clone size, as once, few, many or a class for expanded clones.

j_call,clone_size,v_call,cdr3_length,d_call,cdr3_nt,cdr3_aa
TRBJ1-4,NA,TRBV19,15,NA,TGTGCCAGTAGTATAGTCGCGGTGAGGGGTGAAAAACTGTTTTTT,CASSIVAVRGEKLFF
TRBJ1-1,NA,TRBV28,13,NA,TGTGCCAGCACCCCCGGGGTGGAGGCTGAAGCTTTCTTT,CASTPGVEAEAFF
TRBJ2-2,NA,TRBV30,13,NA,TGTGCCTGCAAAACCGGACTGGGGAGGGAGCTGTTTTTT,CACKTGLGRELFF
TRBJ1-1,NA,TRBV7-2,15,NA,TGTGCCAGCAGCTTAGACACTGGACGGCTCACTGAAGCTTTCTTT,CASSLDTGRLTEAFF
TRBJ2-7,NA,TRBV30,15,TRBD1,TGTGCCTGGAGTCTACACGGGACAGGGGTCTACGAGCAGTACTTC,CAWSLHGTGVYEQYF
TRBJ1-2,NA,TRBV28,13,TRBD1,TGTGCCAGCAGCCGGGACAGGGCCTATGGCTACACCTTC,CASSRDRAYGYTF
TRBJ2-5,NA,TRBV19,14,NA,TGTGCCAGTGCTCTGAGGGGCCATTCGGGGACCCAGTACTTC,CASALRGHSGTQYF
TRBJ2-2,few,TRBV29-1,13,TRBD1,TGCAGCGTTCCGGGACAGCTCACCGGGGAGCTGTTTTTT,CSVPGQLTGELFF
TRBJ1-4,NA,TRBV7-9,13,NA,TGTGCCAGCAGCTTAGCGGGAGGTCAACAAGGCGTTTTT,CASSLAGGQQGVF
TRBJ1-5,NA,TRBV16,15,NA,TGTGCCAGCAGCCTCTCGCAGGGGTTGGTGCAGCCCCAGCATTTT,CASSLSQGLVQPQHF
TRBJ2-3,NA,TRBV28,16,TRBD1,TGTGCCAGCAGTTCCCCGGGACAGGGGTCCACAGATACGCAGTATTTT,CASSSPGQGSTDTQYF
TRBJ2-1,NA,TRBV18,14,NA,TGTGCCAGCTCATTGCGAGGATGGTACAATGAGCAGTTCTTC,CASSLRGWYNEQFF
TRBJ1-5,NA,TRBV28,16,NA,TGTGCCAGCAGTTTCTGGCTGACAAGGGCCTATAAACCCCAGCATTTT,CASSFWLTRAYKPQHF
TRBJ2-7,NA,TRBV9,16,TRBD2,TGTGCCAGCAGCGAGGGGGTGGCCAGCGGGAGGAACGAGCAGTACTTC,CASSEGVASGRNEQYF
TRBJ2-1,NA,TRBV4-1,19,NA,TGCGCCAGCAGCCAAGAAGATTACTACCAGCTCCTTACCTACAATGAGCAGTTCTTC,CASSQEDYYQLLTYNEQFF
TRBJ2-1,NA,TRBV19,14,TRBD2,TGTGCCAGCCAGACTAGCGGGATATACAATGAGCAGTTCTTC,CASQTSGIYNEQFF
TRBJ2-3,once,TRBV7-3,14,NA,TGTGCCAGCAGCTTAGGGACTCCCACAGATACGCAGTATTTT,CASSLGTPTDTQYF
TRBJ2-7,once,TRBV15,16,TRBD2,TGTGCCACCAGCAGGGTTCAAGCGGGAGGCCGGGACGAGCAGTACTTC,CATSRVQAGGRDEQYF
TRBJ2-2,once,TRBV10-3,15,NA,TGTGCCATCAGTGCACGGGAGAGGCGCACCGGGGAGCTGTTTTTT,CAISARERRTGELFF
TRBJ2-7,NA,TRBV18,16,TRBD2,TGTGCCAGCTCACCAGCGACTAGCGCACTAACCTACGAGCAGTACTTC,CASSPATSALTYEQYF
TRBJ2-7,NA,TRBV7-6,11,NA,TGTGCCAGCAGCACCACGGGGGAGCAGTACTTC,CASSTTGEQYF
TRBJ1-5,NA,TRBV10-3,15,NA,TGTGCCATCAGTGAGTCTACCTATAGCAATCAGCCCCAGCATTTT,CAISESTYSNQPQHF
TRBJ1-4,NA,TRBV11-2,15,TRBD1,TGTGCCAGCAGCGGAGGTACAGGGGGCTTTGAAAAACTGTTTTTT,CASSGGTGGFEKLFF
TRBJ2-7,once,TRBV18,15,NA,TGTGCCAGCTCACCACCGGGGCTCTTCTCCTACGAGCAGTACTTC,CASSPPGLFSYEQYF
TRBJ1-3,NA,TRBV28,16,TRBD1,TGTGCCAGCACCCCTCCGGGACAGCGCTCTGGAAACACCATATATTTT,CASTPPGQRSGNTIYF
TRBJ1-3,NA,TRBV28,14,TRBD1,TGTGCCAGCAGTGGAGGGGGCCTTGGAAACACCATATATTTT,CASSGGGLGNTIYF
TRBJ2-6,once,TRBV27,14,NA,TGTGCCAGCCGACCGGCTACTGGGGCCAACGTCCTGACTTTC,CASRPATGANVLTF
TRBJ2-7,NA,TRBV14,15,TRBD2,TGTGCCAGCAGCCACGGACTAGGGATCTCCTACGAGCAGTACTTC,CASSHGLGISYEQYF
TRBJ2-1,NA,TRBV27,15,TRBD2,TGTGCCAGCAGTTTCGACGGGAGGGCCTTCAATGAGCAGTTCTTC,CASSFDGRAFNEQFF
TRBJ1-2,NA,TRBV5-8,11,NA,TGCGCCAGCACCAGGGTAATCGGCTACACCTTC,CASTRVIGYTF
TRBJ2-1,NA,TRBV25-1,11,NA,TGTGCCAGCACTGGAGGGGATGAGCAGTTCTTC,CASTGGDEQFF
TRBJ2-7,NA,TRBV7-9,15,TRBD2,TGTGCCAGCACCCAAACAAGCGGGAGGGTTTACGAGCAGTACTTC,CASTQTSGRVYEQYF
TRBJ2-7,NA,TRBV11-2,17,NA,TGTGCCAGCAGCTTACCCTCCATCGGGAGAGCCGCCTACGAGCAGTACTTC,CASSLPSIGRAAYEQYF
TRBJ1-4,NA,TRBV6-6,11,NA,TGTGCCAGCAGTTACGATGAAAAACTGTTTTTT,CASSYDEKLFF
TRBJ2-7,NA,TRBV2,15,TRBD2,TGTGCCAGCGGGGCCGACCAGTGGACTAGGGACCCGGGGGACTTC,CASGADQWTRDPGDF
TRBJ2-1,NA,TRBV2,16,NA,TGTGCCAGCAGTGAAACGCAGCTTAAGGGTCAGAATGAGCAGTTCTTC,CASSETQLKGQNEQFF
TRBJ2-7,NA,TRBV9,14,NA,TGTGCCAGCAGCGTCGCTCTAGTAGCTGCCGAGCAGTACTTC,CASSVALVAAEQYF
TRBJ2-7,NA,TRBV28,12,NA,TGTGCCAGCAGTTTCGGTCCGGACGAGCAGTACTTC,CASSFGPDEQYF
TRBJ2-3,NA,TRBV7-9,16,NA,TGTGCCAGCAGCTTAGGGGCGACAGGTTACACAGATACGCAGTATTTT,CASSLGATGYTDTQYF
TRBJ2-1,NA,TRBV19,15,NA,TGTGCCAGTAGTATGACGGAGGTGGCCTACAATGAGCAGTTCTTC,CASSMTEVAYNEQFF
TRBJ2-1,NA,TRBV14,17,NA,TGTGCCAGCAGCCAAGACCCCCGGGTAAGCTCCTACAATGAGCAGTTCTTC,CASSQDPRVSSYNEQFF
TRBJ2-7,NA,TRBV6-5,15,NA,TGTGCCAGCAGTAGACTACACGGGTTCTCCTACGAGCAGTACTTC,CASSRLHGFSYEQYF